The entry below gives a single T cell receptor (beta chain) sequence along with its context. Only in-frame clones appear in the TCRdb table, and some are missing; sequencing was by immunoSEQ multiplex PCR. The profile covers tens of thousands of clones, with 70% to 90% appearing a single time and almost 35% taken by the ten largest. The data stem from a study of blood T cell repertoires in COVID-19. Study-level information: Researchers got acute and convalescent COVID-19 samples from the United States, Italy and Spain. T cells, B-cell-depleted T cells, or PBMCs provided the cDNA or gDNA that served as material.

This CDR3 spans 15 amino acids. V was cut by 6 bases and J by 0 bases, with 12 bases left in between. Germline-derived CDR1 and CDR2 are MDHEN and SYDVKM. The source of this sequence is an older man with active COVID-19. The chain uses TRBV28 and TRBJ1-3; a weak D match, TRBD1 (5 bases). Sequenced material: peripheral blood. Written as DNA, the CDR3 is TGTGCCAGCAGGTCACAGGCCAGCTCTGGAAACACCATATATTTT. Protein sequence: CASRSQASSGNTIYF.